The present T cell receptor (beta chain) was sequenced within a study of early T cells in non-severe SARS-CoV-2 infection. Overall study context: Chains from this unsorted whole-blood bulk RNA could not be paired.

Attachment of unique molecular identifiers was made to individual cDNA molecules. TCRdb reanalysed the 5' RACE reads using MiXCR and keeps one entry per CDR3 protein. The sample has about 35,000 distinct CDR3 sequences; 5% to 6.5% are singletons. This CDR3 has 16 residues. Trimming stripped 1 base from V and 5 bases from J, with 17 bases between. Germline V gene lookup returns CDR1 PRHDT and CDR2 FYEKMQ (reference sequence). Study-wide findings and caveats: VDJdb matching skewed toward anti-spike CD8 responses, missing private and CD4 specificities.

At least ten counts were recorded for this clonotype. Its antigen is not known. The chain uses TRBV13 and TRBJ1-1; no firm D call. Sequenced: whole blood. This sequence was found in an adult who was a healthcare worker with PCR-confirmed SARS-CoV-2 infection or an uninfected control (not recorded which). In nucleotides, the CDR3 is TGTGCCAGCAGCTTAGAAAATCGGGTCGGAGAAACTGAAGCTTTCTTT. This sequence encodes CASSLENRVGETEAFF.